These 16 T cell receptor beta chains came from one sample sequenced in a study of shared clonotypes between healthy human individuals (dated by TCRdb to 2018 to 2020). The protocol used for the library was the immunoSEQ multiplex PCR assay. TCRdb's version of the immuneACCESS table is confined to in-frame rearrangements and falls short of the full clone set. An unresolved V gene accounts for under half of the shortfall where checked; the remainder is of unknown origin. The sample has under 600,000 clones on record, 75% to 80% of them singletons. The ten top clones hold 12% of the sample. The material sequenced was PBMCs. Source of these receptors: a woman aged 40 to 49 in good health. Some clones in this sample may be carry-over from other donors' samples.

This chain connects TRBV30 to TRBJ1-4, with 7 bases aligning to TRBD1. CDR3 length: 15 amino acids. J lost 0 bases, V lost 7 bases, and 8 bases had no gene match. Germline-derived CDR1 and CDR2 are GTSNPN and SVGIG (reference sequence). The chain's CDR3 is CAYATGEATNEKLFF. The CDR3 coding sequence is TGTGCCTACGCTACAGGGGAAGCAACTAATGAAAAACTGTTTTTT.

The chain has TRBV19 and TRBJ2-2; D is perhaps TRBD2 (7 bases). Germline values: CDR1 LNHDA, CDR2 SQIVND (reference sequence). The CDR3 runs 18 residues. Trimming left V 9 bases short and J 4 bases short, with 27 bases between. DNA for the CDR3: TGTGCCAGCCACGAACCAGCTTCGAGGGGGGGTGGCACCGGGGAGCTGTTTTTT. It codes for CASHEPASRGGGTGELFF.

This clone was detected a few times. This sequence joins TRBV2 and TRBJ2-5; no reliable D call. The CDR3 is made up of 13 amino acids. The V gene's germline CDR1 is SNHLY and CDR2 FYNNEI. V shed 6 bases and J shed 1 base, with 9 bases lying between them. CDR3 region: CASSQPPQETQYF. DNA of the CDR3: TGTGCCAGCAGCCAGCCCCCCCAAGAGACCCAGTACTTC.

The chain recombines TRBV9 with TRBJ2-7; D unresolved. Looked up from germline, CDR1 is SGDLS and CDR2 is YYNGEE. The CDR3 is 13 residues long. The V and J ends lost 0 bases and 9 bases respectively, with 13 bases between them. CDR3 coding DNA: TGTGCCAGCAGCGTAGAGGCTAGATCCTTGCAGTACTTC. Its translation: CASSVEARSLQYF.

As for this clone: A much bigger clone sits one base away, suggesting this may be a read error. The sample contains more than one DNA sequence encoding this CDR3. The V gene is TRBV6-5, the J gene TRBJ2-7; 12 positions agree with TRBD2. This CDR3 has 15 residues. The germline gives CDR1 MNHEY, CDR2 SVGAGI. The CDR3 nucleotides read TGCGCCAGCAGTTCCCTAGCGGGAGGGCAGGACGAGCAGTACTTC. It translates to CASSSLAGGQDEQYF.

The V and J genes are TRBV28 and TRBJ2-2, with unresolved D. CDR1 is MDHEN and CDR2 is SYDVKM in the germline V gene. The V and J ends lost 7 bases and 0 bases respectively, with 6 bases between them. The CDR3 contains 13 residues. As DNA, the CDR3 is TGTGCCAGCACCACAGCGAACACCGGGGAGCTGTTTTTT. This codes for CASTTANTGELFF.

The CDR3 sequence: CAISATGNYGYTF. The DNA for the CDR3 is TGTGCCATCAGTGCAACGGGAAACTATGGCTACACCTTC. The chain carries TRBV10-3 and TRBJ1-2; no clear D. Trimming left V 4 bases short and J 2 bases short, with 8 bases between. Germline lookup yields CDR1 ENHRY and CDR2 SYGVKD. CDR3 length: 13 residues.

The chain uses TRBV9 and TRBJ2-7; D may be TRBD1 (5 bases). Trimming removed 0 bases from V and 1 base from J, with 11 bases in between. In germline, CDR1 is SGDLS, CDR2 YYNGEE. The CDR3 extends over 15 amino acids. For the CDR3, the DNA is TGTGCCAGCAGCGTAGGGGGCGGAAAGTCCTACGAGCAGTACTTC. This sequence encodes CASSVGGGKSYEQYF.

This clone was seen many times. The CDR3 loop reads CASSEFQGSGTEAFF. The DNA for the CDR3 is TGTGCCAGCAGTGAATTCCAGGGGTCGGGGACTGAAGCTTTCTTT. The chain couples TRBV2 to TRBJ1-1; possible D gene TRBD1, 6 bases. Germline V gene data show CDR1 as SNHLY and CDR2 as FYNNEI. The V gene lost 2 bases and the J gene lost 5 bases, with 15 bases spanning the gap. The CDR3 covers 15 residues. The full variable domain, its missing parts supplied by reference TRBV2 and TRBJ1-1, is EPEVTQTPSHQVTQMGQEVILRCVPISNHLYFYWYRQILGQKVEFLVSFYNNEISEKSEIFDDQFSVERPDGSNFTLKIRSTKLEDSAMYFCASSEFQGSGTEAFFGQGTRLTVV.

The chain carries TRBV7-3 and TRBJ2-1; 12 bases match TRBD2. CDR3 length equals 14 residues. Germline trimming cut 4 bases from V and 8 bases from J; bases unmatched to any gene: 3. Germline-derived CDR1 and CDR2 are SGHTA and FQGTGA. The CDR3 is CASSSTSGSDEQFF. As DNA, the CDR3 is TGTGCCAGCAGCTCGACTAGCGGGAGCGATGAGCAGTTCTTC.

This clone was recorded a few times. V is TRBV29-1 and J is TRBJ1-1, with D tentatively TRBD1 (6 bases). Trimming took 6 bases from V and 4 from J, leaving 15 bases between them. The germline CDR1 and CDR2 sequences are SQVTM and ANQGSEA. The CDR3 runs 13 residues. The CDR3 protein is CSVGTTKGTEAFF. The CDR3 nucleotides are TGCAGCGTGGGGACAACTAAGGGCACTGAAGCTTTCTTT.

This sequence joins TRBV9 and TRBJ2-3; 8 bases fit TRBD1. V lost 4 bases to trimming and J lost 4 bases; unmatched junction nucleotides: 2. CDR1 is SGDLS, CDR2 YYNGEE, per germline. The CDR3 spans 13 residues. The chain's CDR3 is CASSSGQADTQYF. For the CDR3, the DNA is TGTGCCAGCAGCTCGGGACAGGCAGATACGCAGTATTTT. The entire variable domain, with the rest obtained from reference TRBV9 and TRBJ2-3, is as follows: DSGVTQTPKHLITATGQRVTLRCSPRSGDLSVYWYQQSLDQGLQFLIQYYNGEERAKGNILERFSAQQFPDLHSELNLSSLELGDSALYFCASSSGQADTQYFGPGTRLTVL.

The gene calls are TRBV9 and TRBJ1-2; D ambiguous. The germline V and J ends were trimmed by 0 bases and 8 bases, with 11 bases remaining between them. Germline V gives CDR1 SGDLS, CDR2 YYNGEE. This CDR3 contains 13 residues. CDR3 coding DNA: TGTGCCAGCAGCGTAGGTCTAGCTCGGGGCTACACCTTC. It codes for CASSVGLARGYTF.

The gene calls are TRBV11-1 and TRBJ2-7, with D perhaps given as TRBD1 or TRBD2 (5 bases each). The CDR3 extends over 13 amino acids. Germline lookup yields CDR1 SGHAT and CDR2 FQDESV (reference sequence). The V end lost 3 bases, the J end lost 4 bases, and 10 bases lay between the germline ends. The CDR3 protein is CASSLGVQYEQYF. Here the CDR3 DNA reads TGTGCCAGCAGCTTGGGGGTCCAATACGAGCAGTACTTC.

The chain couples TRBV7-3 to TRBJ2-3; D might be TRBD2 (5 bases). V lost 1 base and J lost 6, with 14 bases in between. The CDR3 sequence is 15 residues long. Germline V CDR1 and CDR2: SGHTA, FQGTGA. CDR3: CASSLKSGVADTQYF. CDR3 nucleotides: TGTGCCAGCAGCTTAAAATCCGGGGTGGCGGATACGCAGTATTTT.

The chain is built from TRBV4-3 and TRBJ2-6; 8 bases fit TRBD1. Losses at the gene ends were 0 bases for V and 4 bases for J; bases not matched to a gene: 8. Germline V gene sequence: CDR1 LGHNA, CDR2 YSLEER. The CDR3 extends over 18 amino acids. CDR3 in amino acids: CASSQDSTGAAGANVLTF. CDR3 bases: TGCGCCAGCAGCCAAGATTCGACAGGGGCGGCAGGGGCCAACGTCCTGACTTTC.